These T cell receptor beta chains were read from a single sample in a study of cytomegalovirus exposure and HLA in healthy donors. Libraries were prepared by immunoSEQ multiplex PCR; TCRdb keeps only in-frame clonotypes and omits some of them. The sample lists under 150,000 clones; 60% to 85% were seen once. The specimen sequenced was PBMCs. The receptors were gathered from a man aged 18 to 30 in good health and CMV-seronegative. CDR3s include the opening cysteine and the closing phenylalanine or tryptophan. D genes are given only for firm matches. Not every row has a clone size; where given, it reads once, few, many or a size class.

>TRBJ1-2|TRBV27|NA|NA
CASSLAGDGYTF
TGTGCCAGCAGTTTAGCAGGGGATGGCTACACCTTC
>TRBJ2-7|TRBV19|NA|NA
CASSYSHQGSSPEQYF
TGTGCCAGTAGTTATAGCCATCAGGGTTCCAGCCCCGAGCAGTACTTC
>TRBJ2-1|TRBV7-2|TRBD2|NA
CASSLDSGRATEQFF
TGTGCCAGCAGCTTAGATAGCGGGAGGGCCACGGAGCAGTTCTTC
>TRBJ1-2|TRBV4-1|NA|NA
CASSGRPTENPNYGYTF
TGCGCCAGCAGCGGGAGACCAACAGAAAACCCTAACTATGGCTACACCTTC
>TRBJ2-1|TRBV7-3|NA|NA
CASSLSGVDSYNEQFF
TGTGCCAGCAGCTTGTCGGGAGTTGACAGTTACAATGAGCAGTTCTTC
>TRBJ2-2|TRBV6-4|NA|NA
CASRPTGTGELFF
TGTGCCAGCAGGCCCACAGGGACCGGGGAGCTGTTTTTT
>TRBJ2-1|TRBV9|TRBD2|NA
CASSTGTSGASYNEQFF
TGTGCCAGCAGCACCGGGACTAGCGGGGCCTCCTACAATGAGCAGTTCTTC
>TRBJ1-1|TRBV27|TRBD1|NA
CASGQGNMNTEAFF
TGTGCCAGCGGACAGGGAAATATGAACACTGAAGCTTTCTTT
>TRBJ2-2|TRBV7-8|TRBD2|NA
CASSPGTSGYTGELFF
TGTGCCAGCAGCCCAGGGACTAGCGGGTACACCGGGGAGCTGTTTTTT
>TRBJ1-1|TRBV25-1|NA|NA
CASSGRAFRTGGTEAFF
TGTGCCAGCAGTGGCCGCGCCTTTCGCACGGGGGGCACTGAAGCTTTCTTT
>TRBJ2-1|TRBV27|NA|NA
CASWVGASTDEQFF
TGTGCCAGCTGGGTCGGAGCATCGACTGATGAGCAGTTCTTC
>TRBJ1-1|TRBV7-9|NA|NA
CASSPAGGPEAFF
TGTGCCAGCAGCCCCGCGGGGGGCCCTGAAGCTTTCTTT
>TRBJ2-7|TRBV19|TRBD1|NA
CASMGTGVYEQYF
TGTGCCAGTATGGGGACAGGGGTCTACGAGCAGTACTTC
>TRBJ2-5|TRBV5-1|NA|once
CASSLTSQETQYF
TGCGCCAGCAGCTTGACATCACAAGAGACCCAGTACTTC
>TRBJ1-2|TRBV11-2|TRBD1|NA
CASSSSDRGRGGYTF
TGTGCCAGCAGCTCTTCGGACAGGGGGCGCGGGGGCTACACCTTC
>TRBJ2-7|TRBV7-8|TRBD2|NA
CASSPDPQRESHEQYF
TGTGCCAGCAGCCCTGATCCCCAGCGGGAGTCCCACGAGCAGTACTTC
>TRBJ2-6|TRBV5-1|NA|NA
CASSLGGTVSGANVLTF
TGCGCCAGCAGCTTGGGAGGGACTGTGTCTGGGGCCAACGTCCTGACTTTC
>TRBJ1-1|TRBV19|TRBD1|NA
CASRTGTDGHLESTEAFF
TGTGCCAGTAGGACTGGGACAGACGGCCACCTCGAGAGCACTGAAGCTTTCTTT
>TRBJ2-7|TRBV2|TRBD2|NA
CASRLAGTSYEQYF
TGTGCCAGCAGACTAGCGGGGACCTCCTACGAGCAGTACTTC
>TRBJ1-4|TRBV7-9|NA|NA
CASSFRAANEKLFF
TGTGCCAGCAGCTTCAGGGCAGCTAATGAAAAACTGTTTTTT
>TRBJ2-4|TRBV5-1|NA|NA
CASSLEGWAAKNIQYF
TGCGCCAGCAGCTTGGAGGGGTGGGCAGCCAAAAACATTCAGTACTTC
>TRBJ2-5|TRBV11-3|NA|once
CASSLEPHSETQYF
TGTGCCAGCAGCTTAGAACCACATTCCGAGACCCAGTACTTC
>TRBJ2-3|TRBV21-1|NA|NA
CASSSIRAVDTDTQYF
TGTGCCAGCAGCTCCATCCGCGCGGTAGACACAGATACGCAGTATTTT
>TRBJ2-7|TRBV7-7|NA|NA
CASSSPYEQYF
TGTGCCAGCAGCAGCCCCTACGAGCAGTACTTC
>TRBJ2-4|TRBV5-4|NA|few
CASSSPGRRNIQYF
TGTGCCAGCAGCTCCCCCGGGAGAAGAAACATTCAGTACTTC
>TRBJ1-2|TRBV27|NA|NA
CASSPLGAEKYGYTF
TGTGCCAGCAGCCCCCTTGGGGCAGAGAAGTATGGCTACACCTTC
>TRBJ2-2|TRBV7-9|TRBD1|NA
CASSLVDRAGELFF
TGTGCCAGCAGCTTAGTGGACAGGGCTGGGGAGCTGTTTTTT
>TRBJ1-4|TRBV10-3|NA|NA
CAISESTLERHEKLFF
TGTGCCATCAGTGAGTCGACGTTGGAGCGACATGAAAAACTGTTTTTT
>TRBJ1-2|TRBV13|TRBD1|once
CASSLDRGESYTF
TGTGCCAGCAGCTTGGACAGGGGGGAAAGCTACACCTTC
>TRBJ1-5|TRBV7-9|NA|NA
CASSYWGGTGSNQPQHF
TGTGCCAGCAGCTATTGGGGCGGGACGGGGAGCAATCAGCCCCAGCATTTT
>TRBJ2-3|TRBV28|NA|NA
CASKVRAGIDTQYF
TGTGCCAGCAAGGTGCGAGCGGGTATAGATACGCAGTATTTT